This TCR beta chain originates from a study of a mutant IDH1 vaccine in newly diagnosed glioma (dated by TCRdb to the early 2020s). At the level of the whole study: Eight vaccinations were administered to patients in weeks 1, 3, 5, 7, 11, 15, 19 and 23, corresponding to visits V03 through V10. Vaccination began 4-6 weeks after radiotherapy alone, or alongside temozolomide cycles in the chemotherapy-containing groups. Of the approximately 35 treated patients, about 62% were male and about 40% were female, and the mean age was 40.4 years. Before enrollment, patients had received standard therapy of radiotherapy alone, temozolomide alone, or radiochemotherapy with temozolomide; most received the combination. Peripheral blood samples were drawn at six visits, namely V03 (baseline), V05, V07, V10, V12 and V13. Longitudinal TCRB deep sequencing was done for 20 to 25 treated patients, wherever samples were available for exploratory analyses.

Beyond this particular receptor, the publication reports: Across multiple MHC alleles, vaccine-induced immune responses were seen in around 94% of patients. The authors noted that analyses of patient blood samples could not be reproduced because of sample limitations. Selection of PBMC samples for TCRB deep sequencing was based on availability. Changes in the top peripheral T cell clonotypes picked up by TCRB sequencing did not appear to be linked to pseudoprogression.

Read against the paper, the sample's time point label means: week 11, during vaccination. Each vaccine dose, consisting of 300 ug of a 20-mer mutant IDH1 peptide in Montanide, was administered subcutaneously with topical imiquimod. The donors had newly diagnosed IDH1-mutant astrocytomas of WHO grade 3 or 4 that showed loss of nuclear ATRX. The samples were drawn from NOA16, a multicentre, single-arm, open-label phase I trial in Germany that tested a mutant IDH1 peptide vaccine in humans for the first time. The DNeasy Blood and Tissue Kit was used to extract genomic DNA from EDTA blood for TCRB sequencing. The library was made by the immunoSEQ multiplex PCR assay. The hsTCRB Kit was used according to the manufacturer's protocol to amplify rearranged TCR beta chain sequences. An Illumina MiSeq was used to sequence the TCRB libraries. The original methods were these. Demultiplexing, trimming and gene mapping were performed with the kit vendor's proprietary platform. The clones in this table, taken by TCRdb from immuneACCESS, are in-frame only. Not every clone is retained; where verified, under half of the shortfall comes from an unresolved V gene, and the cause of the rest is unknown. Clone size and the V and J calls come from that table; the DNA yielded D and trimming. The table for this sample lists tens of thousands of clones; 60% to 80% of them were counted only once. The ten largest clones capture approximately 9.5% of the sample.

Germline trimming amounts to 2 bases on V and 10 bases on J, with 9 as the count of junction bases outside the gene matches. Counted from cysteine to phenylalanine, this CDR3 has 15 amino acids. Of the read, only the CDR3 DNA is kept; its 45 bases are in frame from base 1. Sequences SQVTM (CDR1) and ANQGSEA (CDR2) are obtained from the germline V gene. With respect to this clone: Its target antigen remains unknown. No base qualities exist here, and no much larger clone lies one base off it.

Sample: PBMCs, taken from a glioma patient whose treatment included an IDH1 peptide vaccine. This TCR was recovered from a woman in her late teens or twenties with glioma. The rearrangement joined TRBV29-1 to TRBJ2-1; 12 bases in between match TRBD2. The encoded CDR3 is CSVERLAGASGEQFF. The sequenced DNA: TGCAGCGTTGAAAGACTAGCGGGAGCCTCAGGGGAGCAGTTCTTC.